Listed here are 27 T cell receptor beta chains from one sample, sequenced in a study of response to subunit inactivated influenza vaccine. Each CDR3 protein gets one entry after TCRdb re-called the RT-PCR reads with MiXCR. This table holds hundreds of thousands of distinct CDR3 sequences, about 15% found once. Sequenced here: PBMCs from blood, sampled about 14 days before vaccination. The receptors come from a man in his fifties who received an inactivated influenza vaccine.

The chain couples TRBV4-1 to TRBJ2-3; D is undetermined. The germline V and J ends were trimmed by 1 base and 3 bases, with 11 bases remaining between them. The CDR3 covers 15 residues. CDR1 is MGHRA, CDR2 YSYEKL, per germline. The CDR3 sequence is CASSQGTGETDTQYF. The CDR3 nucleotides are TGCGCCAGCAGCCAAGGTACGGGTGAGACAGATACGCAGTATTTT.

This clonotype occurred many times. V and J are TRBV4-3 and TRBJ2-1; 10 bases are a match to TRBD1. The V and J ends lost 0 bases and 5 bases, in that order; junction bases with no gene match: 13. CDR3 length equals 19 residues. Germline V CDR1 and CDR2: LGHNA, YSLEER. The CDR3 protein is CASSQDDRGRDRGNNEQFF. The CDR3 nucleotides read TGCGCCAGCAGCCAAGATGACCGAGGTCGGGACAGGGGTAACAATGAGCAGTTCTTC.

This clonotype was seen only a few times. V gene TRBV10-3 combines with J gene TRBJ2-1; TRBD1 matches 9 bases. V lost 6 bases to trimming and J lost 10 bases; unmatched junction nucleotides: 10. Germline lookup yields CDR1 ENHRY and CDR2 SYGVKD. The CDR3 is 14 amino acids. The CDR3 is CAIRGDRATFEQFF. CDR3 in DNA: TGTGCCATCAGGGGGGACAGGGCGACTTTCGAGCAGTTCTTC.

The chain is built from TRBV29-1 and TRBJ1-2, with D possibly being TRBD1 (6 bases). Trimming pared 0 bases from V and 6 bases from J, leaving 11 bases between. Germline lookup yields CDR1 SQVTM and CDR2 ANQGSEA. CDR3 length equals 13 residues. The CDR3 DNA follows: TGCAGCGTTGAAGATCCCCCAGGGGATGGCTACACCTTC. Translating it yields CSVEDPPGDGYTF. Complete variable domain (other parts from reference TRBV29-1 and TRBJ1-2): SAVISQKPSRDICQRGTSLTIQCQVDSQVTMMFWYRQQPGQSLTLIATANQGSEATYESGFVIDKFPISRPNLTFSTLTVSNMSPEDSSIYLCSVEDPPGDGYTFGSGTRLTVV.

This chain joins TRBV3-1 and TRBJ2-3; TRBD2 aligns across 9 bases. After removal of 0 bases from V and 7 bases from J, the junction contained 8 bases not matched to a gene. This CDR3 region has 16 residues. Per germline, CDR1 LGHDT and CDR2 YNNKEL (reference sequence). CDR3 in amino acids: CASSQDPRGGLNTQYF. The CDR3 bases are TGTGCCAGCAGCCAAGATCCGCGGGGGGGCCTTAATACGCAGTATTTT.

This clonotype has only a few counts. The V call is TRBV3-1, the J call TRBJ2-7; either TRBD1 or TRBD2 may fit D (5 bases each). The germline V and J ends were trimmed by 2 bases and 5 bases, with 7 bases remaining between them. Germline CDR1 and CDR2: LGHDT and YNNKEL (reference sequence). This CDR3 contains 12 residues. CDR3 bases: TGTGCCAGCAGCCAATGGGGGAACGAGCAGTACTTC. Its translation: CASSQWGNEQYF.

In DNA, the CDR3 is TGTGCCAGCAGTTTATATCAGGAGAACACTGAAGCTTTCTTT. It yields the protein CASSLYQENTEAFF. The rearrangement uses TRBV12-3 or TRBV12-4 and TRBJ1-1; D gene unclear. Trimming stripped 2 bases from V and 1 base from J, with 8 bases between. The CDR3 consists of 14 residues.

This clonotype was seen a few times. The rearrangement joins TRBV28 to TRBJ2-7; perhaps TRBD2 as D (5 bases). This CDR3 region has 13 residues. The V gene lost 6 bases and the J gene lost 3 bases, with 12 bases spanning the gap. Per the germline V gene, CDR1 is MDHEN and CDR2 is SYDVKM. CDR3 coding DNA: TGTGCCAGCAGCACACCGAGGGTCTACGAGCAGTACTTC. Protein: CASSTPRVYEQYF.

This clonotype was counted many times. The chain carries TRBV10-3 and TRBJ2-1; D unresolved. Germline CDR1 is ENHRY and CDR2 is SYGVKD. The V end lost 6 bases, the J end lost 5 bases, and 11 bases lay between the germline ends. CDR3 size: 13 residues. The DNA for the CDR3 is TGTGCCATCAGCCCACAACAGAACAATGAGCAGTTCTTC. This sequence encodes CAISPQQNNEQFF.

This clonotype has just a few counts. This chain connects TRBV6-6 to TRBJ1-2; D gene uncertain. The germline CDR1 and CDR2 sequences are MNHNY and SVGAGI (reference sequence). The germline V and J ends were trimmed by 6 bases and 2 bases, with 10 bases remaining between them. The CDR3 loop spans 13 amino acids. The CDR3 DNA follows: TGTGCCAGCAGCGAGAACAAGAACTATGGCTACACCTTC. Translating gives CASSENKNYGYTF.

This clonotype has at least ten counts. The chain employs TRBV11-2 and TRBJ2-1, with TRBD2 identical over 7 bases. V shed 5 bases and J 7 bases; nucleotides not matched to a gene: 11. The CDR3 totals 15 residues. Germline V lookup: CDR1 SGHAT, CDR2 FQNNGV. CDR3 amino acids: CASSPGRAGRNEQFF. In nucleotides, the CDR3 is TGTGCCAGCAGCCCGGGGAGGGCAGGGAGGAATGAGCAGTTCTTC.

This clonotype has only a few counts. The chain links TRBV28 to TRBJ2-1; 10 nucleotides line up with TRBD2. Germline V lookup: CDR1 MDHEN, CDR2 SYDVKM. V shed 4 bases and J 1 base; nucleotides not matched to a gene: 13. The CDR3 spans 19 residues. The CDR3 nucleotides read TGTGCCAGCAGTTCCCCAGGGCTAGCGGGAGAAGGGTCCTACAATGAGCAGTTCTTC. This sequence encodes CASSSPGLAGEGSYNEQFF.

The V and J genes are TRBV20-1 and TRBJ2-1; 10 bases fit TRBD2. CDR1 is DFQATT, CDR2 SNEGSKA, per germline (reference sequence). CDR3 length: 15 amino acids. V lost 2 bases and J lost 8; bases outside the gene matches: 9. CDR3 in amino acids: CSARRASGSSDEQFF. The CDR3 region has the DNA TGCAGTGCTAGAAGGGCTAGCGGGAGTTCTGATGAGCAGTTCTTC.

The V and J genes are TRBV11-3 and TRBJ2-1; possible D gene TRBD1, 6 bases. V was trimmed by 5 bases and J by 9 bases, leaving 11 bases between them. This CDR3 is 12 amino acids long. CDR1 and CDR2 (germline): SGHNT, YENEEA. This chain's CDR3 is CASSKQGSEQFF. CDR3 in DNA: TGTGCCAGCAGCAAACAGGGAAGTGAGCAGTTCTTC.

V usage is TRBV6-1 and J usage is TRBJ1-1; maybe TRBD1 (5 bases). Germline CDR1 and CDR2: MNHNS and SASEGT. Trimming left V 11 bases short and J 3 bases short, with 19 bases between. The CDR3 contains 14 residues. CDR3 in DNA: TGTGCCGACCGACCGGGGAGGGGTGACACTGAAGCTTTCTTT. Translating gives CADRPGRGDTEAFF.

The chain uses TRBV20-1 and TRBJ2-7; D may match TRBD1 or TRBD2 (6 bases each). Trimming took off 5 bases at V and 5 bases at J, with 16 bases between the two ends. Germline CDR1 DFQATT, CDR2 SNEGSKA (reference sequence). This CDR3 comprises 13 residues. In nucleotides, the CDR3 is TGCAGTGCTTCCCCCCTGGGGGGCGACGAGCAGTACTTC. Its protein is CSASPLGGDEQYF.

This clonotype was recorded a few times. The V call is TRBV7-2, the J call TRBJ2-7; TRBD1 or TRBD2 may be the D gene (5 bases each). The germline gives CDR1 SGHTA, CDR2 FQGNSA. The CDR3 sequence is 15 residues long. Trimming cost V 5 bases and J 4 bases, with 18 bases left between them. In DNA, the CDR3 is TGTGCCAGCAGCCTACCTCGGGGACCCCCTTACGAGCAGTACTTC. Its translation: CASSLPRGPPYEQYF.

The chain uses TRBV6-2 or TRBV6-3 and TRBJ2-1; TRBD2 is a possible D gene (6 bases). The CDR3 length is 16 residues. Trimming shortened V by 2 bases and J by 2 bases, and 13 bases separated the two germline ends. From germline, CDR1 is MNHEY and CDR2 SVGEGT. The CDR3 reads CASSYPHAGPYNEQFF. DNA of the CDR3: TGTGCCAGCAGTTACCCCCACGCGGGGCCCTACAATGAGCAGTTCTTC.

The chain employs TRBV2 and TRBJ1-1, with TRBD1 matching 8 bases. This CDR3 contains 12 residues. CDR1 is SNHLY and CDR2 is FYNNEI in the germline V gene. V trimming: 9 bases; J trimming: 11 bases; junction bases outside the gene matches: 11. The CDR3 nucleotides are TGTGCCAGTTCGCAGGGGGCCCTGGCGGCTTTCTTT. Its translation: CASSQGALAAFF. Supplemented by reference TRBV2 and TRBJ1-1, the full variable domain reads EPEVTQTPSHQVTQMGQEVILRCVPISNHLYFYWYRQILGQKVEFLVSFYNNEISEKSEIFDDQFSVERPDGSNFTLKIRSTKLEDSAMYFCASSQGALAAFFGQGTRLTVV.

The CDR3 DNA reads TGCGCCAGCAGCTTGACAGGATTGACTTTGGAGCAGTACTTC. Translating gives CASSLTGLTLEQYF. This chain joins TRBV5-1 and TRBJ2-7, with a possible D match to TRBD1 (5 bases). Germline CDR1 is SGHRS and CDR2 is YFSETQ. The V and J ends lost 1 base and 7 bases respectively, with 15 bases between them. The CDR3 is 14 residues long.

The rearrangement uses TRBV25-1 and TRBJ1-2, with unresolved D. CDR1 MGHDK and CDR2 SYGVNS come from the germline V gene. This CDR3 region has 14 residues. V was shortened by 1 base and J by 6 bases, with 12 bases between the two germline ends. This chain's CDR3 is CASSESDTAHGYTF. In nucleotides, the CDR3 is TGTGCCAGCAGTGAATCAGACACGGCCCATGGCTACACCTTC.

This clonotype was picked up a small number of times. J is TRBJ2-7 and V is TRBV7-9; 7 bases are shared with TRBD2. This CDR3 is 14 amino acids long. Germline CDR1 and CDR2: SEHNR and FQNEAQ (reference sequence). With 5 bases clipped from V and 2 bases from J, the junction kept 6 bases outside the gene matches. This chain's CDR3 is CASSRFGGAYEQYF. DNA of the CDR3: TGTGCCAGCAGCCGGTTTGGGGGGGCCTACGAGCAGTACTTC.

The chain has TRBV21-1 and TRBJ1-4; the table names TRBD1, a call not compared with the DNA. TRBV21-1 is annotated as a pseudogene. This CDR3 spans 16 amino acids. The CDR3 reads CASSKALGRGHEKLFF. The CDR3 DNA reads TGTGCCAGCAGCAAAGCGCTGGGCAGGGGGCATGAAAAACTGTTTTTT.

In this sample, this clonotype turned up many times. The chain couples TRBV6-5 to TRBJ1-6, with no clear D. Trimming pared 2 bases from V and 4 bases from J, leaving 18 bases between. This CDR3 is built from 18 residues. CDR1 is MNHEY and CDR2 is SVGAGI in the germline V gene. For the CDR3, the DNA is TGTGCCAGCAGTTACGTACCGAATCCCTGGCTTTATAATTCACCCCTCCACTTT. Its translation: CASSYVPNPWLYNSPLHF.

This clonotype was counted between two and nine times. The V call is TRBV29-1, the J call TRBJ2-3, with D perhaps given as TRBD1 or TRBD2 (6 bases each). Trimming removed 6 bases from V and 2 bases from J, with 18 bases in between. The CDR3 has 15 amino acids. Germline values: CDR1 SQVTM, CDR2 ANQGSEA. The CDR3 coding sequence is TGCAGCGTCGGGACAACAGGGAGGTTCACAGATACGCAGTATTTT. Its translation is CSVGTTGRFTDTQYF.

There are many counts of this clonotype. The J gene is TRBJ1-1, the V gene TRBV29-1; D not resolved. Germline V gene sequence: CDR1 SQVTM, CDR2 ANQGSEA. The CDR3 spans 12 residues. The V and J ends lost 4 bases and 7 bases respectively, with 13 bases between them. The CDR3 DNA reads as TGCAGCGTTGGAATGTCGACGGGTGAAGCTTTCTTT. Translated: CSVGMSTGEAFF.

The chain links TRBV4-2 to TRBJ2-5; D possibly uses TRBD1 or TRBD2 (5 bases each). Germline V gene lookup returns CDR1 LGHNA and CDR2 YNFKEQ. The germline V and J ends were trimmed by 3 bases and 4 bases, with 18 bases remaining between them. The length of the CDR3 is 16 residues. The CDR3, as DNA: TGTGCCAGCAGCCAGGCCAGAGGGGCGGTTGGAGAGACCCAGTACTTC. Encoded protein: CASSQARGAVGETQYF.